This record looks at one T cell receptor beta chain sequence and its context. Method: immunoSEQ multiplex PCR; TCRdb's copy keeps in-frame clones and lacks some. The repertoire holds some 30,000 clones, with nearly 90% as singletons. The data were taken from a study of T cell changes during pregnancy in multiple sclerosis. V trimming: 5 bases; J trimming: 3 bases; junction bases outside the gene matches: 13. Germline CDR1 and CDR2: SEHNR and FQNEAQ (reference sequence). This CDR3 comprises 16 residues. The material was CD8+ T cells from peripheral blood mononuclear cells, obtained in the second trimester of pregnancy. This rearrangement joins TRBV7-9 to TRBJ2-7; 7 positions match TRBD1. The source of this sequence is a female donor with multiple sclerosis, enrolled in a pregnancy study. CDR3 coding DNA: TGTGCCAGCAGCCAACTAGTGACAGGGCGTTTCTACGAGCAGTACTTC. Translation: CASSQLVTGRFYEQYF.